This T cell receptor beta chain was profiled in a study of shared clonotypes between healthy human individuals. Here immunoSEQ multiplex PCR was the method, and the copy in TCRdb shows in-frame clones only, minus some. The sample contains under 600,000 clones, 75% to 80% of which appear only once. CDR1 is SGHRS, CDR2 YFSETQ, per germline. V was trimmed by 3 bases and J by 4 bases, leaving 14 bases between them. The CDR3 consists of 14 residues. This receptor was taken from a middle-aged woman in good health. Some clones in this sample may be carry-over from other donors' samples. Sequencing was performed on PBMCs. The chain is built from TRBV5-1 and TRBJ2-7; D is unclear. The CDR3 region is CASSSVSMGYEQYF. The CDR3 DNA is TGCGCCAGCAGCTCAGTCTCTATGGGTTACGAGCAGTACTTC. The full variable domain, completed using reference TRBV5-1 and TRBJ2-7, is KAGVTQTPRYLIKTRGQQVTLSCSPISGHRSVSWYQQTPGQGLQFLFEYFSETQRNKGNFPGRFSGRQFSNSRSEMNVSTLELGDSALYLCASSSVSMGYEQYFGPGTRLTVT.